Reported below is one T cell receptor beta chain. Antigen specificity is unknown. This specimen belongs to a study of T cell responses to AZD1222 COVID-19 vaccine. Study-wide points: Across the whole spike, CD4 TCRs peaked at regions 160-218 and 743-854.

The V segment lost 7 bases and the J segment 1 base; nucleotides outside the gene matches: 2. This CDR3 contains 13 residues. The germline CDR1 and CDR2 sequences are ENHRY and SYGVKD. The table came from immunoSEQ multiplex PCR; TCRdb's copy has only in-frame clones and leaves some out. The sample holds roughly 80,000 clones; around nine tenths are singletons and the top ten take over 3%. The chain carries TRBV10-3 and TRBJ2-5; 8 bases agree with TRBD2. This TCR derives from an adult who received the AZD1222 COVID-19 vaccine. The sequencing here drew on peripheral blood, taken 28 days after the second AZD1222 dose. The CDR3 sequence is CAINSGIQETQYF. The CDR3 nucleotides are TGTGCCATCAATAGCGGGATCCAAGAGACCCAGTACTTC.